This TCR beta chain derives from a study of blood T cells in healthy people across ages. The ends were cut back, 8 bases at V and 0 bases at J, with 11 bases in the middle. CDR1 is LNHNV and CDR2 is YYDKDF in the germline V gene (reference sequence). The CDR3 runs 14 residues. Then a second PCR, running roughly 7 to 11 cycles, was carried out with a sample-barcoded 5' primer and a J-beta primer mix. TCRdb passed the 5' RACE reads through MiXCR, listing each CDR3 protein once. In the table there are 450,000 to 700,000 distinct CDR3 sequences, about 25% of which are singletons. The source is a woman aged 70-85 years in good health. The sequenced sample consisted of blood. V is TRBV15 and J is TRBJ2-1; no clear D gene. The CDR3 spells CATHYYSSYNEQFF. The CDR3 nucleotides read TGTGCCACCCATTACTACAGCTCCTACAATGAGCAGTTCTTC. The full variable domain, rest sourced from reference TRBV15 and TRBJ2-1, is DAMVIQNPRYQVTQFGKPVTLSCSQTLNHNVMYWYQQKSSQAPKLLFHYYDKDFNNEADTPDNFQSRRPNTSFCFLDIRSPGLGDTAMYLCATHYYSSYNEQFFGPGTRLTVL.